Listed below are T cell receptor beta chains from one sample, sequenced in a study of T cells in localized non-small cell lung cancer. Using immunoSEQ multiplex PCR, the repertoire was profiled, and TCRdb retains in-frame clones only, with some absent. The table records over a thousand clones, 15% to 25% of them present only once. Sequenced material: normal lung tissue next to the tumor, taken before any cancer treatment. Receptors originate from a man aged 35-75 years with stage I squamous cell lung carcinoma. The CDR3 runs from the conserved cysteine through the conserved F or W. A D gene is named only where the DNA matches it firmly. The size entry gives once, few or many counts, or a class when the clone is expanded.

CDR3 protein	CDR3 DNA	clone size	D gene	J gene	V gene
CASSLSRLAGDKTQYF	TGTGCCAGCAGCTTATCACGACTAGCGGGGGATAAGACCCAGTACTTC	medium-sized	TRBD2	TRBJ2-5	TRBV11-3
CASSGDLNEQFF	TGTGCCAGCAGTGGGGACCTCAATGAGCAGTTCTTC	few	NA	TRBJ2-1	TRBV9